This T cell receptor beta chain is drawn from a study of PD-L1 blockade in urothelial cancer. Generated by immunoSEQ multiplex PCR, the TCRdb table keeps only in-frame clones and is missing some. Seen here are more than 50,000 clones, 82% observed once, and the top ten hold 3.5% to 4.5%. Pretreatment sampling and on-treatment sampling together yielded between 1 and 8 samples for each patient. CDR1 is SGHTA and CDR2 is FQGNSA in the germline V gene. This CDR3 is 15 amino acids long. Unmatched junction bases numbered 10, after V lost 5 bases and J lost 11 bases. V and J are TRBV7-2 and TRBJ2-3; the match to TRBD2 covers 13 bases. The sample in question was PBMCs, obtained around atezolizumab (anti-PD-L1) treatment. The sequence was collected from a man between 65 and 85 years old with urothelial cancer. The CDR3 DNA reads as TGTGCCAGCAGCCCTCCCGGACTAGCGGGAGAAAGGCAGTATTTT. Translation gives CASSPPGLAGERQYF.